This is a list of T cell receptor beta chains from one sample in a study of shared clonotypes between healthy human individuals. Here immunoSEQ multiplex PCR was the method, and the copy in TCRdb shows in-frame clones only, minus some. The table includes more than 1 million clones, 75% to 80% detected once. Sequenced sample: memory CD4+ T cells from PBMCs. All receptors derive from a man between 18 and 29 years old in good health. Some clones in this sample may be carry-over from other donors' samples. The CDR3 runs from the conserved cysteine through the conserved F or W. D genes are given only for firm matches. Expanded clones are given a class, and other clones once, few, many or no size at all.

v_gene: TRBV11-2; abundance: .; d_gene: .; j_gene: TRBJ2-7; CDR3aa: CASSFSRQARDEQYF; CDR3nt: TGTGCCAGCAGCTTTTCGAGACAGGCAAGGGACGAGCAGTACTTC
v_gene: TRBV19; abundance: few; d_gene: .; j_gene: TRBJ1-5; CDR3aa: CASMKQGQAHF; CDR3nt: TGTGCCAGTATGAAGCAAGGGCAGGCGCATTTT
v_gene: TRBV15; abundance: .; d_gene: .; j_gene: TRBJ1-2; CDR3aa: CATSRERGSYGYTF; CDR3nt: TGTGCCACCAGCAGAGAGCGAGGTAGCTATGGCTACACCTTC
v_gene: TRBV7-8; abundance: .; d_gene: .; j_gene: TRBJ2-1; CDR3aa: CASTPSRGYNEQFF; CDR3nt: TGTGCCAGCACCCCTTCCCGGGGCTACAATGAGCAGTTCTTC
v_gene: TRBV28; abundance: .; d_gene: TRBD1; j_gene: TRBJ2-2; CDR3aa: CASSLVGTGYTGELFF; CDR3nt: TGTGCCAGCAGTTTAGTCGGGACAGGTTACACCGGGGAGCTGTTTTTT
v_gene: TRBV28; abundance: .; d_gene: TRBD1; j_gene: TRBJ1-2; CDR3aa: CASTRPTGGLNGYTF; CDR3nt: TGTGCCAGCACCAGACCGACAGGGGGGTTAAATGGCTACACCTTC
v_gene: TRBV4-3; abundance: .; d_gene: .; j_gene: TRBJ1-3; CDR3aa: CASSPQPGGNTIYF; CDR3nt: TGCGCCAGCAGCCCCCAACCGGGTGGAAACACCATATATTTT
v_gene: TRBV9; abundance: .; d_gene: .; j_gene: TRBJ1-2; CDR3aa: CASSVGVLQGSYGYTF; CDR3nt: TGTGCCAGCAGCGTAGGGGTTTTACAGGGATCTTATGGCTACACCTTC
v_gene: TRBV18; abundance: .; d_gene: .; j_gene: TRBJ2-1; CDR3aa: CASSPLRDNEQFF; CDR3nt: TGTGCCAGCTCACCACTCAGGGACAATGAGCAGTTCTTC
v_gene: TRBV5-6; abundance: .; d_gene: TRBD1; j_gene: TRBJ1-2; CDR3aa: CASSYRDSYGYTF; CDR3nt: TGTGCCAGCAGCTACCGGGACAGCTATGGCTACACCTTC
v_gene: TRBV6-5; abundance: .; d_gene: .; j_gene: TRBJ2-7; CDR3aa: CASSLTGNEQYF; CDR3nt: TGTGCCAGCAGCTTAACAGGGAACGAGCAGTACTTC
v_gene: TRBV5-1; abundance: .; d_gene: TRBD1; j_gene: TRBJ2-7; CDR3aa: CASSGTGQGPNEQYF; CDR3nt: TGCGCCAGCAGCGGGACGGGACAGGGGCCAAACGAGCAGTACTTC
v_gene: TRBV25-1; abundance: once; d_gene: TRBD1; j_gene: TRBJ1-6; CDR3aa: CASSRDRGSPLHF; CDR3nt: TGTGCCAGCAGCCGGGACAGGGGTTCACCCCTCCACTTT
v_gene: TRBV6-1; abundance: few; d_gene: TRBD1; j_gene: TRBJ1-2; CDR3aa: CASSMTGADYGYTF; CDR3nt: TGTGCCAGCAGTATGACAGGGGCGGACTATGGCTACACCTTC
v_gene: TRBV23-1; abundance: .; d_gene: .; j_gene: TRBJ1-4; CDR3aa: CASSQKTGATNEKLFF; CDR3nt: TGCGCCAGCAGTCAAAAGACCGGAGCAACTAATGAAAAACTGTTTTTT
v_gene: TRBV30; abundance: .; d_gene: .; j_gene: TRBJ2-2; CDR3aa: CAWKAGINPGELFF; CDR3nt: TGTGCCTGGAAGGCGGGGATAAACCCCGGGGAGCTGTTTTTT
v_gene: TRBV28; abundance: few; d_gene: TRBD1; j_gene: TRBJ1-2; CDR3aa: CASSSADRDPYYGYTF; CDR3nt: TGTGCCAGCAGTTCGGCTGACAGGGACCCCTACTATGGCTACACCTTC
v_gene: TRBV10-2; abundance: .; d_gene: .; j_gene: TRBJ1-1; CDR3aa: CASSESINTEAFF; CDR3nt: TGCGCCAGCAGTGAGTCGATAAACACTGAAGCTTTCTTT
v_gene: TRBV27; abundance: once; d_gene: TRBD1; j_gene: TRBJ2-6; CDR3aa: CASSWDSSSGANVLTF; CDR3nt: TGTGCCAGCAGTTGGGACAGCTCCTCTGGGGCCAACGTCCTGACTTTC
v_gene: TRBV6-1; abundance: .; d_gene: .; j_gene: TRBJ2-5; CDR3aa: CASSVDGGRRETQYF; CDR3nt: TGTGCCAGCAGTGTCGATGGTGGTAGGCGAGAGACCCAGTACTTC
v_gene: TRBV7-9; abundance: .; d_gene: .; j_gene: TRBJ2-7; CDR3aa: CASSSMPGNTYEQYF; CDR3nt: TGTGCCAGCAGCTCAATGCCCGGTAATACCTACGAGCAGTACTTC
v_gene: TRBV5-4; abundance: .; d_gene: TRBD2; j_gene: TRBJ2-3; CDR3aa: CASSLDASGKYF; CDR3nt: TGTGCCAGCAGCTTGGATGCTAGCGGGAAGTATTTT
v_gene: TRBV30; abundance: .; d_gene: TRBD2; j_gene: TRBJ2-7; CDR3aa: CAWSSPGAGGPYEQYF; CDR3nt: TGTGCCTGGAGCTCTCCGGGCGCGGGAGGGCCCTACGAGCAGTACTTC
v_gene: TRBV7-9; abundance: .; d_gene: TRBD1; j_gene: TRBJ2-2; CDR3aa: CASTPGQGTGELFF; CDR3nt: TGTGCCAGCACTCCGGGACAGGGGACCGGGGAGCTGTTTTTT
v_gene: TRBV15; abundance: .; d_gene: .; j_gene: TRBJ1-2; CDR3aa: CATSRDPGGYGYTF; CDR3nt: TGTGCCACCAGCAGAGATCCTGGGGGATATGGCTACACCTTC
v_gene: TRBV27; abundance: .; d_gene: .; j_gene: TRBJ2-5; CDR3aa: CASRPLQGGGEQETQYF; CDR3nt: TGTGCCAGCAGACCTCTTCAGGGTGGTGGAGAGCAAGAGACCCAGTACTTC
v_gene: TRBV7-8; abundance: .; d_gene: .; j_gene: TRBJ2-3; CDR3aa: CASSGRGAPDTQYF; CDR3nt: TGTGCCAGCAGCGGAAGAGGGGCCCCAGATACGCAGTATTTT
v_gene: TRBV7-8; abundance: few; d_gene: .; j_gene: TRBJ2-1; CDR3aa: CASSTYRYGEQFF; CDR3nt: TGTGCCAGCAGCACTTACAGGTACGGTGAGCAGTTCTTC
v_gene: TRBV2; abundance: few; d_gene: .; j_gene: TRBJ1-5; CDR3aa: CASSYRADDQPQHF; CDR3nt: TGTGCCAGCAGTTACAGGGCTGATGATCAGCCCCAGCATTTT
v_gene: TRBV6-1; abundance: .; d_gene: .; j_gene: TRBJ1-5; CDR3aa: CASSAADRSNQPQHF; CDR3nt: TGTGCCAGCAGCGCGGCCGACAGATCCAATCAGCCCCAGCATTTT
v_gene: TRBV5-1; abundance: once; d_gene: TRBD2; j_gene: TRBJ2-1; CDR3aa: CASSLRTSGKIYNEQFF; CDR3nt: TGCGCCAGCAGCTTGAGGACTAGCGGGAAAATCTACAATGAGCAGTTCTTC
v_gene: TRBV7-9; abundance: .; d_gene: .; j_gene: TRBJ2-2; CDR3aa: CASSLGRNTGELFF; CDR3nt: TGTGCCAGCAGCTTAGGACGGAACACCGGGGAGCTGTTTTTT
v_gene: TRBV5-1; abundance: .; d_gene: .; j_gene: TRBJ2-7; CDR3aa: CASSWGDTLYEQYF; CDR3nt: TGCGCCAGCAGCTGGGGGGATACCCTCTACGAGCAGTACTTC
v_gene: TRBV10-3; abundance: .; d_gene: .; j_gene: TRBJ1-3; CDR3aa: CASQGLEGNTIYF; CDR3nt: TGTGCCTCCCAAGGCCTAGAAGGAAACACCATATATTTT
v_gene: TRBV5-1; abundance: .; d_gene: .; j_gene: TRBJ2-5; CDR3aa: CASSWGTQETQYF; CDR3nt: TGCGCCAGCAGTTGGGGAACACAAGAGACCCAGTACTTC
v_gene: TRBV10-1; abundance: .; d_gene: .; j_gene: TRBJ1-1; CDR3aa: CASSSQGNTEAFF; CDR3nt: TGCGCCAGCAGTTCCCAGGGGAACACTGAAGCTTTCTTT
v_gene: TRBV10-3; abundance: .; d_gene: TRBD2; j_gene: TRBJ2-7; CDR3aa: CAISSNFGASGSYEQYF; CDR3nt: TGTGCCATCAGCTCCAATTTTGGGGCTAGCGGGAGTTACGAGCAGTACTTC
v_gene: TRBV5-1; abundance: .; d_gene: .; j_gene: TRBJ1-1; CDR3aa: CASSLGWSTMNTEAFF; CDR3nt: TGCGCCAGCAGCCTGGGATGGTCGACAATGAACACTGAAGCTTTCTTT
v_gene: TRBV27; abundance: .; d_gene: .; j_gene: TRBJ1-5; CDR3aa: CASSFRRNQPQHF; CDR3nt: TGTGCCAGCAGTTTTCGGCGCAATCAGCCCCAGCATTTT
v_gene: TRBV2; abundance: .; d_gene: .; j_gene: TRBJ2-2; CDR3aa: CASSENSIAGELFF; CDR3nt: TGTGCCAGCAGTGAAAACAGTATCGCCGGGGAGCTGTTTTTT
v_gene: TRBV28; abundance: once; d_gene: TRBD1; j_gene: TRBJ2-7; CDR3aa: CASSLYRGRARSSYEQYF; CDR3nt: TGTGCCAGCAGTTTGTACAGGGGTCGGGCTCGTAGCTCCTACGAGCAGTACTTC
v_gene: TRBV30; abundance: few; d_gene: .; j_gene: TRBJ1-2; CDR3aa: CAWDGYTF; CDR3nt: TGTGCCTGGGATGGCTACACCTTC
v_gene: TRBV18; abundance: .; d_gene: .; j_gene: TRBJ2-1; CDR3aa: CASSLRDSEQFF; CDR3nt: TGTGCCAGCTCACTCCGGGACTCCGAGCAGTTCTTC
v_gene: TRBV5-4; abundance: .; d_gene: .; j_gene: TRBJ1-5; CDR3aa: CASSLGTGSNQPQHF; CDR3nt: TGTGCCAGCAGCTTGGGCACGGGAAGCAATCAGCCCCAGCATTTT
v_gene: TRBV5-1; abundance: .; d_gene: .; j_gene: TRBJ1-1; CDR3aa: CASRVGVGNTEAFF; CDR3nt: TGCGCCAGCAGGGTGGGGGTTGGGAACACTGAAGCTTTCTTT
v_gene: TRBV5-1; abundance: few; d_gene: .; j_gene: TRBJ1-2; CDR3aa: CASSLDGDYGYTF; CDR3nt: TGCGCCAGCAGCTTGGATGGGGACTATGGCTACACCTTC
v_gene: TRBV7-8; abundance: .; d_gene: TRBD1; j_gene: TRBJ1-5; CDR3aa: CASSFKQGASGNQPQHF; CDR3nt: TGTGCCAGCAGCTTTAAACAGGGGGCGTCTGGCAATCAGCCCCAGCATTTT
v_gene: TRBV6-4; abundance: many; d_gene: .; j_gene: TRBJ1-5; CDR3aa: CASSRGTGEPQHF; CDR3nt: TGTGCCAGCAGTCGCGGGACGGGGGAGCCCCAGCATTTT
v_gene: TRBV7-2; abundance: .; d_gene: TRBD2; j_gene: TRBJ2-7; CDR3aa: CASSLGSTSGYEQYF; CDR3nt: TGTGCCAGCAGCTTAGGGTCGACTAGCGGGTACGAGCAGTACTTC
v_gene: TRBV7-2; abundance: .; d_gene: .; j_gene: TRBJ1-2; CDR3aa: CASSPRGRGNYGYTF; CDR3nt: TGTGCCAGCAGCCCCAGGGGCCGAGGGAACTATGGCTACACCTTC